This T cell receptor beta chain was sequenced during a study of blood T cell repertoires in COVID-19. Study-level background: COVID-19 samples collected from the United States, Italy and Spain covered acute and convalescent phases.

Original processing notes: Estimation of nucleated cell counts relied on the amplification of reference gene primers. Sequenced by immunoSEQ multiplex PCR; TCRdb stores in-frame clones only, minus some. From that table come the V and J calls and clone size; the DNA was used to work out D and trimming. The repertoire holds roughly 220,000 clones, with roughly 88% as singletons. The CDR3 consists of 17 residues. Germline V CDR1 and CDR2: SGHTA, FQGNSA. With 1 base removed from V and 1 base from J, the gap between germline ends came to 16 bases. The sample consisted of peripheral blood. The chain links TRBV7-2 to TRBJ1-2; no firm D call. This clonotype was obtained from a woman aged 40 to 49 who had recovered from COVID-19. The CDR3 loop reads CASSLVTATNLNYGYTF. CDR3 bases: TGTGCCAGCAGCTTAGTAACAGCCACAAATCTTAACTATGGCTACACCTTC.